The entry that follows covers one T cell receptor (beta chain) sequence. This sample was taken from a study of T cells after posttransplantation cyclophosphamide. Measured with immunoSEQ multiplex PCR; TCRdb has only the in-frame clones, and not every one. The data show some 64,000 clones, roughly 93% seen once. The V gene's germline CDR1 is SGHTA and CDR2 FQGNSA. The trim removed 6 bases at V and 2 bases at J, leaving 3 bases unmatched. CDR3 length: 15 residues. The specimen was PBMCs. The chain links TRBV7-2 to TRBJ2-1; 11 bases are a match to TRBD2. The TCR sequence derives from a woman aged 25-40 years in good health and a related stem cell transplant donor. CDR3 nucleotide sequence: TGTGCCAGCAGGCGTAGCGGGGGGGCCTACAATGAGCAGTTCTTC. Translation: CASRRSGGAYNEQFF.